One sample yielded the 11 T cell receptor beta chains listed below, sequenced in a study of T-cell memory formation after mild COVID-19. Using its own MiXCR run on the 5' RACE reads, TCRdb lists one record per CDR3 protein. This sample has 92,000 or so distinct CDR3 sequences; about an eighth occur once, and the top ten carry about 27%. Source material: PBMCs or a T cell subset sorted from them (not recorded which). The receptors originated from an adult woman who had mild COVID-19 (a few samples of this study predate the infection). Cell type and time point are not known.

This clonotype was seen only a few times. The V and J genes are TRBV5-1 and TRBJ1-1; D call uncertain. CDR3 length equals 13 residues. Germline V gene sequence: CDR1 SGHRS, CDR2 YFSETQ. Trimming removed 3 bases at V and 1 base at J, with 7 bases between. In DNA, the CDR3 is TGCGCCAGCAGCTCCTCGGCGAACACTGAAGCTTTCTTT. Translating it yields CASSSSANTEAFF.

V gene TRBV7-8 combines with J gene TRBJ1-2; 8 positions match TRBD1. Germline V gene data show CDR1 as SGHVS and CDR2 as FQNEAQ. This CDR3 comprises 15 residues. V was clipped by 5 bases and J by 4 bases; unmatched bases: 9. In nucleotides, the CDR3 is TGTGCCAGCAGCCCTCGGGACAGGAACCGCTATGGCTACACCTTC. Residues: CASSPRDRNRYGYTF.

The chain links TRBV20-1 to TRBJ2-7, with D uncertain. CDR3 length: 11 residues. V was shortened by 5 bases and J by 7 bases, with 12 bases between the two germline ends. Germline V gene data show CDR1 as DFQATT and CDR2 as SNEGSKA (reference sequence). This chain's CDR3 is CSALLLLEQYF. The CDR3 DNA follows: TGCAGTGCTCTCCTCCTCCTGGAGCAGTACTTC.

This clonotype turned up a few times. The gene calls are TRBV5-1 and TRBJ2-1, with TRBD2 matching 10 bases. CDR3 length: 18 residues. V trimming: 3 bases; J trimming: 1 base; junction bases outside the gene matches: 10. Germline V gene lookup returns CDR1 SGHRS and CDR2 YFSETQ. The CDR3, as DNA: TGCGCCAGCAGCTCCCCAGCGGGGGGGCCGTCGTCCTACAATGAGCAGTTCTTC. This sequence encodes CASSSPAGGPSSYNEQFF.

The chain recombines TRBV6-5 with TRBJ2-2, with TRBD1 as a possible D gene (6 bases). The germline V gene has CDR1 MNHEY and CDR2 SVGAGI. The CDR3 is made up of 13 amino acids. With 6 bases removed from V and 2 bases from J, the gap between germline ends came to 7 bases. CDR3 in amino acids: CASRDRNTGELFF. The CDR3 nucleotides are TGTGCCAGCAGGGACAGAAACACCGGGGAGCTGTTTTTT.

This clonotype has only a few counts. The chain employs TRBV27 and TRBJ2-7; 11 bases fit TRBD2. The trim removed 6 bases at V and 3 bases at J, leaving 13 bases unmatched. This CDR3 has 17 residues. The germline CDR1 and CDR2 sequences are MNHEY and SMNVEV (reference sequence). The CDR3 is CASSSPTGGLADYEQYF. In DNA form, the CDR3 reads TGTGCCAGCAGCTCCCCCACAGGGGGACTAGCGGACTACGAGCAGTACTTC.

This clonotype was found many times. The chain combines TRBV7-2 with TRBJ2-5; 7 bases align to TRBD1. Per the germline V gene, CDR1 is SGHTA and CDR2 is FQGNSA. V dropped 5 bases and J dropped 2; count of bases not matched to a gene: 8. This CDR3 has 15 residues. The DNA of the CDR3 is TGTGCCAGCAGCCTCACTCGGGGACAGCAAGAGACCCAGTACTTC. Its protein is CASSLTRGQQETQYF.

This clonotype has only a few counts. CDR3 nucleotide sequence: TGTGCCACCAGTGATTTTTTGGCAGGGAATGAGCAGTTCTTC. Protein: CATSDFLAGNEQFF. The rearrangement links TRBV24-1 to TRBJ2-1; maybe TRBD1 (5 bases). The CDR3 has 14 amino acids. The germline gives CDR1 KGHDR, CDR2 SFDVKD. V gave up 1 base and J gave up 7 bases, with 10 bases separating them.

This clonotype was counted a few times. The chain combines TRBV27 with TRBJ2-7, with D maybe TRBD2 (5 bases). Germline assignment: CDR1 MNHEY and CDR2 SMNVEV (reference sequence). The length of the CDR3 is 13 residues. Trimming took 7 bases from V and 0 from J, leaving 10 bases between them. CDR3 protein: CASKQGLSYEQYF. Here the CDR3 DNA reads TGTGCCAGCAAGCAAGGACTCTCCTACGAGCAGTACTTC.

The rearrangement links TRBV9 to TRBJ1-1; the D gene is possibly TRBD1 (5 bases). Germline CDR1 SGDLS, CDR2 YYNGEE. The CDR3 extends over 13 amino acids. V was shortened by 3 bases and J by 3 bases, with 9 bases between the two germline ends. The CDR3 DNA is TGTGCCAGCAGCGCAGGGACGGACACTGAAGCTTTCTTT. Translating gives CASSAGTDTEAFF. The whole variable domain, filled in from reference TRBV9 and TRBJ1-1, reads DSGVTQTPKHLITATGQRVTLRCSPRSGDLSVYWYQQSLDQGLQFLIQYYNGEERAKGNILERFSAQQFPDLHSELNLSSLELGDSALYFCASSAGTDTEAFFGQGTRLTVV.

This clonotype was counted a few times. V usage is TRBV9 and J usage is TRBJ1-1; no definite D call. CDR1 SGDLS and CDR2 YYNGEE come from the germline V gene. Trimming removed 0 bases from V and 1 base from J, with 10 bases in between. The CDR3 is 15 residues long. This CDR3 is CASSVGGRPNTEAFF. The CDR3, as DNA: TGTGCCAGCAGCGTAGGAGGCAGACCGAACACTGAAGCTTTCTTT.